A selection of T cell receptor beta chains follows, all from one sample in a study of blood T cell repertoires in COVID-19. Profiled with immunoSEQ multiplex PCR; TCRdb holds only in-frame clones, not every one. The profile shows around 620,000 clones, around 90% of them singletons. Sequencing input: peripheral blood. These receptors all stem from a woman under 30 with acute or convalescent COVID-19. Each CDR3 is given without its conserved first and last residue. Clone size is not always given. Where it is, it says once, few, many or a class for expanded clones.

v_call: TRBV24-1; clone_size: NA; j_call: TRBJ2-1; cdr3_aa: ATSDPAGTLNEQF
v_call: TRBV15; clone_size: once; j_call: TRBJ2-7; cdr3_aa: ATSRGRGPYEQY
v_call: TRBV30; clone_size: NA; j_call: TRBJ1-5; cdr3_aa: AWSANRVGQPQH
v_call: TRBV19; clone_size: NA; j_call: TRBJ1-1; cdr3_aa: ASSIEGGDRNPRNTEAF
v_call: TRBV18; clone_size: NA; j_call: TRBJ1-2; cdr3_aa: ASSRDREEGYT
v_call: TRBV5-4; clone_size: NA; j_call: TRBJ1-2; cdr3_aa: ASSLPGQGAGNGYT
v_call: TRBV27; clone_size: few; j_call: TRBJ1-5; cdr3_aa: ASSFTGTGQPQH
v_call: TRBV10-1; clone_size: NA; j_call: TRBJ1-2; cdr3_aa: ASICRGPLSGYGYT
v_call: TRBV6-5; clone_size: NA; j_call: TRBJ2-1; cdr3_aa: ASRGWRGASNEQF
v_call: TRBV7-9; clone_size: NA; j_call: TRBJ1-2; cdr3_aa: ASSPRTVANYGYT
v_call: TRBV4-2; clone_size: NA; j_call: TRBJ1-5; cdr3_aa: ASSQDNLNQPQH
v_call: TRBV6-5; clone_size: once; j_call: TRBJ1-1; cdr3_aa: ASSYHRQGYTEAF
v_call: TRBV9; clone_size: NA; j_call: TRBJ1-2; cdr3_aa: ASSTTGTRYGYT
v_call: TRBV6-4; clone_size: once; j_call: TRBJ2-4; cdr3_aa: ASSASGGADIQY
v_call: TRBV5-1; clone_size: NA; j_call: TRBJ2-3; cdr3_aa: ASSTQGTPSTDTQY
v_call: TRBV10-3; clone_size: many; j_call: TRBJ2-7; cdr3_aa: AISGGTSGGVSYEQY
v_call: TRBV29-1; clone_size: NA; j_call: TRBJ2-3; cdr3_aa: SVEGRTGSTDTQY
v_call: TRBV7-2; clone_size: NA; j_call: TRBJ1-3; cdr3_aa: ASSGQGAGNTIY
v_call: TRBV7-8; clone_size: NA; j_call: TRBJ2-7; cdr3_aa: ASSLFRDEQY
v_call: TRBV9; clone_size: NA; j_call: TRBJ2-7; cdr3_aa: ASSVQGRSDEQY
v_call: TRBV6-5; clone_size: NA; j_call: TRBJ1-1; cdr3_aa: ASAQEGSGKAF
v_call: TRBV5-8; clone_size: NA; j_call: TRBJ1-2; cdr3_aa: ASRLSGTGTGYT
v_call: TRBV27; clone_size: NA; j_call: TRBJ1-2; cdr3_aa: ASTPLGSGDYGYT
v_call: TRBV19; clone_size: NA; j_call: TRBJ1-1; cdr3_aa: ASRGGGNTEAF
v_call: TRBV19; clone_size: once; j_call: TRBJ1-2; cdr3_aa: ASSILGTTYGYT
v_call: TRBV7-3; clone_size: once; j_call: TRBJ1-3; cdr3_aa: ASSRAWRISGENTIY
v_call: TRBV18; clone_size: NA; j_call: TRBJ2-1; cdr3_aa: ASSSGQREQF
v_call: TRBV6-5; clone_size: once; j_call: TRBJ1-1; cdr3_aa: ASSLLEGRLSF
v_call: TRBV6-2/TRBV6-3; clone_size: NA; j_call: TRBJ2-1; cdr3_aa: ASSSGGGTAFNEQF
v_call: TRBV5-4; clone_size: NA; j_call: TRBJ1-2; cdr3_aa: ASSPGGYGYT
v_call: TRBV28; clone_size: NA; j_call: TRBJ1-3; cdr3_aa: ASSPDRILRRNTIY
v_call: TRBV5-1; clone_size: NA; j_call: TRBJ1-3; cdr3_aa: ASSRDGDTIY
v_call: TRBV5-1; clone_size: NA; j_call: TRBJ1-6; cdr3_aa: ASSAGQGVSPLH
v_call: TRBV4-3; clone_size: NA; j_call: TRBJ1-2; cdr3_aa: ASSQEARADGYGYT
v_call: TRBV5-4; clone_size: once; j_call: TRBJ2-1; cdr3_aa: ASSPLSGQDAANEQF